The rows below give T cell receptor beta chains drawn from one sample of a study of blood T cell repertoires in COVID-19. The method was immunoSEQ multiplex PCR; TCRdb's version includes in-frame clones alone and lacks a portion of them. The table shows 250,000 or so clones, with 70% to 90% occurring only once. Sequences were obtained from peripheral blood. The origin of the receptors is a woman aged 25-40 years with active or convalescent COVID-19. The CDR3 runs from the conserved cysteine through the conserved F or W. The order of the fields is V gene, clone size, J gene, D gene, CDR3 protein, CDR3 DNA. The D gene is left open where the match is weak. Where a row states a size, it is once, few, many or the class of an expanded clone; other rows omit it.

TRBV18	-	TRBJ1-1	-	CASSQGGVTEAFF	TGTGCCAGCTCCCAAGGGGGAGTCACTGAAGCTTTCTTT
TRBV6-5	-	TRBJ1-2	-	CASRPPDILSYGYTF	TGTGCCAGCAGGCCCCCGGACATACTATCCTATGGCTACACCTTC
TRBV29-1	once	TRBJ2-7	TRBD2	CSVEKRGSSYEQYF	TGCAGCGTTGAAAAGCGGGGGAGCTCCTACGAGCAGTACTTC
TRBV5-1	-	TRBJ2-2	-	CASSLGQVNTGELFF	TGCGCCAGCAGCTTGGGACAGGTGAACACCGGGGAGCTGTTTTTT
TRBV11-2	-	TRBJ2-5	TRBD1	CASSLERTGGETQYF	TGTGCCAGCAGCTTAGAGCGGACAGGAGGCGAGACCCAGTACTTC
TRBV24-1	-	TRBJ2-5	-	CATSDQLDREETQYF	TGTGCCACCAGTGATCAACTGGACAGAGAAGAGACCCAGTACTTC
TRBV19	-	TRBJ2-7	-	CATRPRASHEQYF	TGTGCCACCCGCCCGAGGGCCTCTCACGAGCAGTACTTC
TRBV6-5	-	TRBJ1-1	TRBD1	CASSLTGGNTEAFF	TGTGCCAGCAGCCTTACAGGGGGGAACACTGAAGCTTTCTTT
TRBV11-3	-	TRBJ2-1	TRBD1	CASSTRGGQGQFF	TGTGCCAGCAGCACGAGGGGGGGACAGGGGCAGTTCTTC
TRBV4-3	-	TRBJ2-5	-	CASSHTGGPQYF	TGCGCCAGCAGCCATACCGGGGGGCCCCAGTACTTC
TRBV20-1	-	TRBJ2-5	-	CSAREAGTQYF	TGCAGTGCTAGAGAGGCGGGGACCCAGTACTTC
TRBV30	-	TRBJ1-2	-	CAWNAGGSGYTF	TGTGCCTGGAATGCGGGGGGCTCCGGCTACACCTTC
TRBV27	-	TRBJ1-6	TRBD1	CASSLLGGTGMNSPLHF	TGTGCCAGCAGTTTATTAGGCGGGACAGGGATGAATTCACCCCTCCACTTT
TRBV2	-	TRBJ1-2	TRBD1	CASKDRNYGYTF	TGTGCCAGCAAGGACAGGAACTATGGCTACACCTTC
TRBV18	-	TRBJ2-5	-	CASSSLGQGMETQYF	TGTGCCAGCTCATCCCTAGGGCAGGGGATGGAGACCCAGTACTTC
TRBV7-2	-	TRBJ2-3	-	CASSLVGGDTQYF	TGTGCCAGCAGCTTAGTCGGGGGAGATACGCAGTATTTT
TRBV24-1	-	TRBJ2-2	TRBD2	CATGLGGGSGELFF	TGTGCCACCGGCCTCGGGGGGGGATCCGGGGAGCTGTTTTTT
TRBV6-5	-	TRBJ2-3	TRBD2	CASTFGRGGTDTQYF	TGTGCCAGCACCTTCGGGAGGGGCGGCACAGATACGCAGTATTTT
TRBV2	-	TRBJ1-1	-	CASRPRTAKATEAFF	TGTGCCAGCAGACCCCGGACAGCGAAGGCCACTGAAGCTTTCTTT
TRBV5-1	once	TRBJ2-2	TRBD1	CASSVRQGANTGELFF	TGCGCCAGCAGCGTCAGACAGGGGGCCAACACCGGGGAGCTGTTTTTT
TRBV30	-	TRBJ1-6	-	CAWNGHSSYNSPLHF	TGTGCCTGGAATGGACACAGCTCCTATAATTCACCCCTCCACTTT
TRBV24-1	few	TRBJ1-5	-	CATSDAQRQPQHF	TGTGCCACCAGTGATGCCCAGCGACAGCCCCAGCATTTT
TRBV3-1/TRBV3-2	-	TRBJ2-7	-	CASSPDSSRSYEQYF	TGTGCCAGCAGCCCCGACAGTTCCCGCTCCTACGAGCAGTACTTC
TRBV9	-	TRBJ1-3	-	CASSVESAGRGRNTIYF	TGTGCCAGCAGCGTAGAATCGGCTGGAAGGGGCAGGAACACCATATATTTT
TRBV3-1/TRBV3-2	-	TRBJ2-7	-	CASSPYTGIPTYEQYF	TGTGCCAGCAGCCCTTATACGGGGATACCTACCTACGAGCAGTACTTC
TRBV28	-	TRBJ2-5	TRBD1	CASSLPGQPGAQYF	TGTGCCAGCAGTCTACCGGGACAGCCCGGGGCCCAGTACTTC
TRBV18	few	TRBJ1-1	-	CASSPSGGVDGTEAFF	TGTGCCAGCTCACCATCTGGGGGGGTGGATGGCACTGAAGCTTTCTTT
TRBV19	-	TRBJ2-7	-	CATTSGYEQYF	TGTGCTACTACTTCGGGTTACGAGCAGTACTTC
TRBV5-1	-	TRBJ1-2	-	CASSEGAGTHYGYTF	TGCGCCAGCAGCGAAGGGGCGGGAACTCACTATGGCTACACCTTC
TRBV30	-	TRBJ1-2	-	CAWSVKGAYGYTF	TGTGCCTGGAGTGTGAAAGGGGCATATGGCTACACCTTC
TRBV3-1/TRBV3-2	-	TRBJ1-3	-	CASSQQGRNTIYF	TGTGCCAGCAGCCAACAGGGCAGAAACACCATATATTTT
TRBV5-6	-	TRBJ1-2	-	CASSLAGADYGYTF	TGTGCCAGCAGCTTGGCCGGAGCAGACTATGGCTACACCTTC
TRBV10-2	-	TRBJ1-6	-	CATREGLGISPLHF	TGCGCCACCCGAGAGGGACTAGGTATTTCACCCCTCCACTTT
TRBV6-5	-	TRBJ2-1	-	CASSYTAGSYNEQFF	TGTGCCAGCAGTTACACCGCCGGGTCCTACAATGAGCAGTTCTTC
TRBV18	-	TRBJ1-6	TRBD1	CASSQGQGQNSPLHF	TGTGCCAGCTCGCAGGGACAGGGACAGAATTCACCCCTCCACTTT
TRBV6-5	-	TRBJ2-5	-	CASTQGGSFETQYF	TGTGCCAGCACCCAGGGAGGTAGTTTCGAGACCCAGTACTTC
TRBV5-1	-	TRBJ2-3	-	CASSSVGPGLNTDTQYF	TGCGCCAGCAGCTCGGTGGGCCCGGGACTCAACACAGATACGCAGTATTTT
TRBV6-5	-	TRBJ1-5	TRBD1	CASSMTGGFQPQHF	TGTGCCAGCAGTATGACAGGGGGCTTTCAGCCCCAGCATTTT
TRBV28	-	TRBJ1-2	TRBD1	CASTPQGGGYGYTF	TGTGCCAGCACCCCACAGGGGGGCGGCTATGGCTACACCTTC
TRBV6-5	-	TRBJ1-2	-	CASRSGQLRYGYTF	TGTGCCAGCAGATCTGGACAGCTACGTTATGGCTACACCTTC
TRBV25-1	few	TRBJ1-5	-	CASSEENSNQPQHF	TGTGCCAGCAGTGAGGAGAATAGCAATCAGCCCCAGCATTTT
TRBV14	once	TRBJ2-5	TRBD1	CASSHTGAGGETQYF	TGTGCCAGCAGCCACACCGGGGCAGGGGGAGAGACCCAGTACTTC
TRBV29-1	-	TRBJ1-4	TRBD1	CSVRQGYEKLFF	TGCAGCGTGAGACAGGGATACGAAAAACTGTTTTTT
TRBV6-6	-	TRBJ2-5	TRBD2	CASSYSSAGGQETQYF	TGTGCCAGCAGTTACTCGAGCGCGGGAGGGCAAGAGACCCAGTACTTC
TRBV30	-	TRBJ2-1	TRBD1	CAWSARQGVGTNEQFF	TGTGCCTGGAGTGCCAGACAGGGGGTAGGAACCAATGAGCAGTTCTTC
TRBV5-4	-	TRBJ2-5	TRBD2	CASSHPQRGGEETQYF	TGTGCCAGCAGCCATCCCCAGCGGGGGGGGGAAGAGACCCAGTACTTC